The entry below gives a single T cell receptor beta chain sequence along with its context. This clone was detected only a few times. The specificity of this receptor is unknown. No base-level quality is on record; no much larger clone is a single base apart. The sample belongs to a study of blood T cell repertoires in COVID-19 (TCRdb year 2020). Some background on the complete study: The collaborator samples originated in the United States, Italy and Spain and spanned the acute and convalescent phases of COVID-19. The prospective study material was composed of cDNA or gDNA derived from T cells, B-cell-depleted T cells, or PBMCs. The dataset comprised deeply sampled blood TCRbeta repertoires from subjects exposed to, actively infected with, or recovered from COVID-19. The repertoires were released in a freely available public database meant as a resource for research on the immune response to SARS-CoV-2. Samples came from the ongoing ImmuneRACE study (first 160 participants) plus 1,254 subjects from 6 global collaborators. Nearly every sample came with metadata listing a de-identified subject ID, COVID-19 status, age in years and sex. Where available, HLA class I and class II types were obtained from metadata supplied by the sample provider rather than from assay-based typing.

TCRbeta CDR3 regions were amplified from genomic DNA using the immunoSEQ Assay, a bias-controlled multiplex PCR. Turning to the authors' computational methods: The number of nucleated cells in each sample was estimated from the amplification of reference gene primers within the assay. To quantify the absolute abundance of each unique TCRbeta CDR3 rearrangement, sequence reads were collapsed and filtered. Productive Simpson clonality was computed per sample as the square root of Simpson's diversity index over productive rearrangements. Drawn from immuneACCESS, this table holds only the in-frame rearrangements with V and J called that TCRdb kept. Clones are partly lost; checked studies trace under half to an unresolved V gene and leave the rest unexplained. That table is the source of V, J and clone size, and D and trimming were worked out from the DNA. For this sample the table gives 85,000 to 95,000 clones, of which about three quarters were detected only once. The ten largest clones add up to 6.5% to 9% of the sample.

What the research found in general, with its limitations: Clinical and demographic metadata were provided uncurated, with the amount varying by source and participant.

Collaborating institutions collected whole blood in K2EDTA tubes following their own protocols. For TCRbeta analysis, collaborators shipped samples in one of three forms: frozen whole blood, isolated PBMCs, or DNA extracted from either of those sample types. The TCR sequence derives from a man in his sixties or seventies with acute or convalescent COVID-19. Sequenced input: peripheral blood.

The CDR3 region reads CASSRDLSSYEQYF. The DNA is as follows: TGCGCCAGCAGCCGGGACTTGAGCTCCTACGAGCAGTACTTC. This chain joins TRBV10-1 to TRBJ2-7, with a tentative D gene TRBD2 over 6 matching bases. Inclusive of the bounding cysteine and phenylalanine, the CDR3 is 14 residues long. The entry retains the CDR3 DNA only, 42 bases that are in frame from base 1. The junction carries 12 bases between V and J, which are trimmed by 6 bases and 0 bases respectively. As encoded in the germline V gene (reference sequence), CDR1 is WNHNN while CDR2 is SYGVQD.